The T cell receptor (beta chain) under discussion was sequenced for a study of CD8+ T cells in alopecia areata. Trimming took 6 bases from V and 5 from J, leaving 19 bases between them. CDR3 length: 15 amino acids. CDR1 is SNHLY and CDR2 is FYNNEI in the germline V gene. The treatment denotes: oral pan-JAK inhibitor, 5-10 mg twice daily. TCR sequencing used cDNA made by reverse transcription of extracted RNA. Profiling relied on immunoSEQ multiplex PCR, and the TCRdb table lists in-frame clones only, not all of them. Of about 200,000 clones in the sample, more than 30% are singletons; the top ten hold more than 0.4%.

V gene TRBV2 combines with J gene TRBJ2-5; a weak D match, TRBD1 (6 bases). The sequences come from CD4+ T cells sorted from blood, collected between weeks 30 and 35, from a patient treated with tofacitinib. The receptor was derived from a human donor with alopecia areata. The CDR3 sequence: CASRRTDLRSETQYF. In DNA, the CDR3 is TGTGCCAGCAGACGGACAGACCTCCGGTCCGAGACCCAGTACTTC.